This T cell receptor (beta chain) is from a study of Ad26.COV2.S vaccination and SARS-CoV-2 variants. Study summary: Recipients of Ad26.COV2.S got it intramuscularly, once or twice 56 days apart. Regarding the study as a whole: A substantial breadth of spike-specific CD8+ and CD4+ T cell responses after vaccination has been reported.

Comments on this clone: Its antigen is unknown.

The CDR3 contains 15 residues. V was clipped by 5 bases and J by 8 bases, with 19 bases between them. Germline assignment: CDR1 SGHAT and CDR2 FQNNGV. Produced via immunoSEQ multiplex PCR; TCRdb's table is partial and in-frame only. The data contain 380,000 or so clones, 86% of them singletons. As to treatment: over 15 received Ad26.COV2.S at low or high dose, single or two shots; about 5 received placebo; per-sample allocation not given. Samples came from day 63 after the first vaccine or placebo injection. This receptor was taken from a person aged 18-65 years who received the Ad26.COV2.S COVID-19 vaccine or a placebo. This specimen consisted of peripheral blood, obtained in a trial of Ad26.COV2.S vaccine versus placebo. V is TRBV11-2 and J is TRBJ2-1, with a weak D call TRBD1 (6 bases). In nucleotides, the CDR3 is TGTGCCAGCAGCGTACGGACAGCCGGGGTCGATGAGCAGTTCTTC. This sequence encodes CASSVRTAGVDEQFF. Looking up the rest from reference TRBV11-2 and TRBJ2-1 gives the full variable domain: EAGVAQSPRYKIIEKRQSVAFWCNPISGHATLYWYQQILGQGPKLLIQFQNNGVVDDSQLPKDRFSAERLKGVDSTLKIQPAKLEDSAVYLCASSVRTAGVDEQFFGPGTRLTVL.